These 15 T cell receptor beta chains came from one sample sequenced in a study of OX40 agonist ivuxolimab in advanced cancers. Using immunoSEQ multiplex PCR, the repertoire was profiled, and TCRdb retains in-frame clones only, with some absent. The sample shows tens of thousands of clones, roughly 89% of them seen only once. The material sequenced was CD4+ or CD8+ T cells sorted from blood, taken in a trial of the OX40 agonist ivuxolimab. These receptors were obtained from an adult with an advanced solid tumor such as melanoma, head and neck, liver or kidney cancer.

The V gene is TRBV7-6, the J gene TRBJ2-7; 10 positions match TRBD2. Germline lookup yields CDR1 SGHVS and CDR2 FNYEAQ. With V trimmed by 8 bases and J by 1 base, 5 bases remained unmatched. The CDR3 consists of 14 residues. The CDR3 region is CASVELAGSYEQYF. Here the CDR3 DNA reads TGTGCCAGCGTTGAACTAGCGGGGTCCTACGAGCAGTACTTC.

The rearrangement uses TRBV5-3 and TRBJ2-4, with D hard to call. Being an ORF, TRBV5-3 has a function that is uncertain. CDR3 length: 14 amino acids. V was cut by 5 bases and J by 3 bases, with 12 bases left in between. The CDR3 sequence is CARSPLTRKNIQYF. As DNA, the CDR3 is TGTGCCAGAAGTCCTTTGACCCGCAAAAACATTCAGTACTTC.

The gene calls are TRBV13 and TRBJ2-3; D unresolved. The CDR3 loop spans 14 amino acids. The V gene lost 0 bases and the J gene lost 1 base, with 5 bases spanning the gap. The germline V gene has CDR1 PRHDT and CDR2 FYEKMQ (reference sequence). CDR3 residues: CASSLGRGTDTQYF. CDR3 coding DNA: TGTGCCAGCAGCTTAGGTAGGGGCACAGATACGCAGTATTTT. The full variable domain, its missing parts supplied by reference TRBV13 and TRBJ2-3, is AAGVIQSPRHLIKEKRETATLKCYPIPRHDTVYWYQQGPGQDPQFLISFYEKMQSDKGSIPDRFSAQQFSDYHSELNMSSLELGDSALYFCASSLGRGTDTQYFGPGTRLTVL.

This chain uses TRBV28 with TRBJ2-7, with 10 bases that match TRBD1. Losses at the gene ends were 2 bases for V and 3 bases for J; bases not matched to a gene: 1. The CDR3 covers 14 residues. Germline-derived CDR1 and CDR2 are MDHEN and SYDVKM. Here the CDR3 reads CASSLRDRGYEQYF. The DNA for the CDR3 is TGTGCCAGCAGTTTAAGGGACAGGGGCTACGAGCAGTACTTC.

This clone was recorded only once. Other DNA sequences within the sample encode an identical CDR3. This sequence joins TRBV20-1 and TRBJ2-7; D call uncertain. This CDR3 comprises 11 residues. Germline V gene lookup returns CDR1 DFQATT and CDR2 SNEGSKA (reference sequence). Between the trimmed V and J ends, which lost 5 bases and 4 bases, there was a span of 9 bases. The chain's CDR3 is CSARLGYEQYF. The CDR3 DNA is TGCAGTGCTCGCCTTGGGTACGAGCAGTACTTC.

CDR3 in amino acids: CASSLEEIEGEQYF. The CDR3 DNA reads TGTGCCAGCAGCTTAGAGGAGATAGAAGGCGAGCAGTACTTC. V and J are TRBV7-9 and TRBJ2-7; D call uncertain. Trimming pared 1 base from V and 6 bases from J, leaving 13 bases between. Germline CDR1 reads SEHNR; CDR2 reads FQNEAQ (reference sequence). The CDR3 consists of 14 residues.

The genes are TRBV29-1 and TRBJ2-1, with 8 bases aligning to TRBD1. The V gene's germline CDR1 is SQVTM and CDR2 ANQGSEA. CDR3 length equals 11 residues. J lost 9 bases, V lost 6 bases, and 4 bases had no gene match. The CDR3 DNA reads TGCAGCGTGCCAGGGGGCGTTGAGCAGTTCTTC. It specifies CSVPGGVEQFF.

V gene TRBV27 combines with J gene TRBJ2-1; possibly TRBD2 for D (5 bases). The CDR3 spans 13 residues. V dropped 7 bases and J dropped 9 bases, with 16 bases sitting between them. Per the germline V gene, CDR1 is MNHEY and CDR2 is SMNVEV (reference sequence). In DNA, the CDR3 is TGTGCCAGCAATACAAGAGGGATCGGTGAGCAGTTCTTC. Its translation: CASNTRGIGEQFF.

Worth noting for this clone: The junction departs from the called germline gene at one end, perhaps through a read error. The rearrangement links TRBV19 to TRBJ1-1, with TRBD1 as a possible D gene (6 bases). The CDR3 covers 17 residues. CDR1 is LNHDA and CDR2 is SQIVND in the germline V gene (reference sequence). The CDR3 loop is CASSQPRHAVRDTEAFF. CDR3 coding DNA: TGTGCCAGTAGTCAGCCCAGGCATGCGGTCCGGGACACAGAAGCTTTCTTT.

The chain uses TRBV7-9 and TRBJ2-3; D is unresolved. CDR1 SEHNR and CDR2 FQNEAQ come from the germline V gene (reference sequence). The CDR3 spans 11 residues. Trimming removed 3 bases at V and 3 bases at J, with 1 base between. The CDR3 region has the DNA TGTGCCAGCAGCTTGACAGATACGCAGTATTTT. Protein sequence: CASSLTDTQYF. Complete variable domain (other parts from reference TRBV7-9 and TRBJ2-3): DTGVSQNPRHKITKRGQNVTFRCDPISEHNRLYWYRQTLGQGPEFLTYFQNEAQLEKSRLLSDRFSAERPKGSFSTLEIQRTEQGDSAMYLCASSLTDTQYFGPGTRLTVL.

This chain links TRBV5-6 with TRBJ2-3; 8 nucleotides match TRBD1. Germline V gives CDR1 SGHDT, CDR2 YYEEEE. CDR3 length equals 19 residues. After removal of 4 bases from V and 1 base from J, the junction contained 17 bases not matched to a gene. The DNA for the CDR3 is TGTGCCAGCAGCCTCGAGACAGGGGAGCCCTTGCGGGGCACAGATACGCAGTATTTT. Encoded protein: CASSLETGEPLRGTDTQYF.

This sequence joins TRBV14 and TRBJ1-1; D gene ambiguous. V was clipped by 6 bases and J by 2 bases, with 13 bases between them. The CDR3 sequence is 14 residues long. From germline, CDR1 is SGHDN and CDR2 FVKESK. CDR3 sequence: CASSHWELNTEAFF. The CDR3 DNA is TGTGCCAGCAGTCATTGGGAACTAAACACTGAAGCTTTCTTT.

This clone has only one observation. In nucleotides, the CDR3 is TGCGCCAGCAGCCAAGATGGGGTCAGCTCTGGAAACACCATATATTTT. This gives the protein CASSQDGVSSGNTIYF. This rearrangement joins TRBV4-3 to TRBJ1-3; D not resolved. Germline CDR1 reads LGHNA; CDR2 reads YSLEER. This CDR3 region has 16 residues. Trimming took 0 bases from V and 0 from J, leaving 9 bases between them.

The rearrangement uses TRBV7-2 and TRBJ2-2, with no clear D. CDR1 SGHTA and CDR2 FQGNSA come from the germline V gene. Trimming pared 5 bases from V and 13 bases from J, leaving 17 bases between. CDR3 length: 13 residues. The CDR3 DNA reads as TGTGCCAGCAGCGCGGACGGTTCGTGGGGGCTGTTTTTT. Protein product: CASSADGSWGLFF. Looking up the rest from reference TRBV7-2 and TRBJ2-2 gives the full variable domain: GAGVSQSPSNKVTEKGKDVELRCDPISGHTALYWYRQSLGQGLEFLIYFQGNSAPDKSGLPSDRFSAERTGGSVSTLTIQRTQQEDSAVYLCASSADGSWGLFFGEGSRLTVL.

This rearrangement joins TRBV7-9 to TRBJ2-5, with D possibly matching TRBD2 (7 bases). CDR3 length: 14 residues. Trimming removed 3 bases at V and 4 bases at J, with 12 bases between. The V gene's germline CDR1 is SEHNR and CDR2 FQNEAQ (reference sequence). DNA of the CDR3: TGTGCCAGCAGCTTTGGGGGGGCCGGAGAGACCCAGTACTTC. Encoded protein: CASSFGGAGETQYF.